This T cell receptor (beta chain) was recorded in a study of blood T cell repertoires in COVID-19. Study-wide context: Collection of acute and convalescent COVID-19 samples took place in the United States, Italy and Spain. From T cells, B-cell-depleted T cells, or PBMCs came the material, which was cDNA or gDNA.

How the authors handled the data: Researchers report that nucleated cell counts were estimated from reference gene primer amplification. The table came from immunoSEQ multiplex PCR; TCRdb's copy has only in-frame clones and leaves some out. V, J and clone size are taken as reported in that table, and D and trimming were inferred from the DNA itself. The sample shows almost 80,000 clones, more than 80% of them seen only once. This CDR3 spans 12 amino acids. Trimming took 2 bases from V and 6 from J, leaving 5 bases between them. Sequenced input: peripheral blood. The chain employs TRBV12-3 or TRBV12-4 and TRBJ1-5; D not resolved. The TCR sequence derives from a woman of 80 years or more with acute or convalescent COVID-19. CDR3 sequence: CASSLPGQPQHF. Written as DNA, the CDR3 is TGTGCCAGCAGTTTACCGGGTCAGCCCCAGCATTTT.